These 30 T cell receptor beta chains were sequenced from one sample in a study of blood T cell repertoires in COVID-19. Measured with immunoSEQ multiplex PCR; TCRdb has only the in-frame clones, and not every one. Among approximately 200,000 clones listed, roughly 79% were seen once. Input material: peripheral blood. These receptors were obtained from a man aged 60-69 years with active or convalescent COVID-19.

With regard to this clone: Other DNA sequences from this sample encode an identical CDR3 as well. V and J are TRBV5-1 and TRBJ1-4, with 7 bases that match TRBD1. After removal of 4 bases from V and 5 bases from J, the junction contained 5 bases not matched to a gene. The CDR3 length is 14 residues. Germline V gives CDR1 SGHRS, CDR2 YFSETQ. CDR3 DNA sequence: TGCGCCAGCAGCCTGACAGGGACGAATGAAAAACTGTTTTTT. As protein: CASSLTGTNEKLFF.

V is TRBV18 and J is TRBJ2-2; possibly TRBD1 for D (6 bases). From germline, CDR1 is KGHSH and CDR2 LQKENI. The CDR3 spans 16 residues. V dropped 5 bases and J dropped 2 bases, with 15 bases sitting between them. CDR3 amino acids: CASSGPRGTNTGELFF. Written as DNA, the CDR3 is TGTGCCAGCTCAGGACCCAGGGGCACCAACACCGGGGAGCTGTTTTTT. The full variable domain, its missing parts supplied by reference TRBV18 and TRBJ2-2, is NAGVMQNPRHLVRRRGQEARLRCSPMKGHSHVYWYRQLPEEGLKFMVYLQKENIIDESGMPKERFSAEFPKEGPSILRIQQVVRGDSAAYFCASSGPRGTNTGELFFGEGSRLTVL.

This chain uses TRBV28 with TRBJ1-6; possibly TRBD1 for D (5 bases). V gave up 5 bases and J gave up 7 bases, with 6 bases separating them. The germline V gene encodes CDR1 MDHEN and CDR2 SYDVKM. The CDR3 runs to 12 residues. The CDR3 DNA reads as TGTGCCAGCAGTCAGGGCAATTCACCCCTCCACTTT. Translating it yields CASSQGNSPLHF.

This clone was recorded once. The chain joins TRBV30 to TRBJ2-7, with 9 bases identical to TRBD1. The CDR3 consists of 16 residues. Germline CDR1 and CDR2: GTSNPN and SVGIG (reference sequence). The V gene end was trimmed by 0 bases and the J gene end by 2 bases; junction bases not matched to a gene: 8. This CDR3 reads CAWSVGTGPRTYEQYF. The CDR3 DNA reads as TGTGCCTGGAGTGTAGGGACAGGGCCCCGCACCTACGAGCAGTACTTC. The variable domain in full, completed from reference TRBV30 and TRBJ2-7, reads SQTIHQWPATLVQPVGSPLSLECTVEGTSNPNLYWYRQAAGRGLQLLFYSVGIGQISSEVPQNLSASRPQDRQFILSSKKLLLSDSGFYLCAWSVGTGPRTYEQYFGPGTRLTVT.

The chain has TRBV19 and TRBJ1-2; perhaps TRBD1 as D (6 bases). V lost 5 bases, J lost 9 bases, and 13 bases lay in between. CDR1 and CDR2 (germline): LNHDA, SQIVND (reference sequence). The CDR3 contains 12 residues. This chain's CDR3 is CASSPQGLSYTF. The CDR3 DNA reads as TGTGCCAGTAGTCCTCAGGGGTTAAGCTACACCTTC. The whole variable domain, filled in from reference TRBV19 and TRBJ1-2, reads DGGITQSPKYLFRKEGQNVTLSCEQNLNHDAMYWYRQDPGQGLRLIYYSQIVNDFQKGDIAEGYSVSREKKESFPLTVTSAQKNPTAFYLCASSPQGLSYTFGSGTRLTVV.

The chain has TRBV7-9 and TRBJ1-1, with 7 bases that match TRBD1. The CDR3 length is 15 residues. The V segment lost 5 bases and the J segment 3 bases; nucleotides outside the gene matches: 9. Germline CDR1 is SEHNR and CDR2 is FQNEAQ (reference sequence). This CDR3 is CASSQRQGLDTEAFF. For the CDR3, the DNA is TGTGCCAGCAGCCAAAGACAGGGCCTAGACACTGAAGCTTTCTTT.

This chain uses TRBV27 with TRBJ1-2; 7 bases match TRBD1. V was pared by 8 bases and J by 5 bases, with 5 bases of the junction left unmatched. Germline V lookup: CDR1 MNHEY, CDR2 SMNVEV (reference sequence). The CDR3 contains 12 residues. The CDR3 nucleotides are TGTGCCAGCGCCCGGGACAGATATGGCTACACCTTC. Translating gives CASARDRYGYTF.

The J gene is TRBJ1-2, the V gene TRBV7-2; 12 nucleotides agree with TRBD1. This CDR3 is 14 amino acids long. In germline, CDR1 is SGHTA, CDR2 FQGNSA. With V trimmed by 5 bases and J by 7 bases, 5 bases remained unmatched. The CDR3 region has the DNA TGTGCCAGCAGCGAAGGGACAGGGGGCGGTGGCTACACCTTC. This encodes CASSEGTGGGGYTF.

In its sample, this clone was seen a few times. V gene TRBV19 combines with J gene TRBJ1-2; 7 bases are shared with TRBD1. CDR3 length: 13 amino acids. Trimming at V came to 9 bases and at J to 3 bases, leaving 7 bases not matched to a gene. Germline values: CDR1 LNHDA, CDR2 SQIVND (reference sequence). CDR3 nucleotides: TGTGCCAGCCAAAACAGGGGCGACTATGGCTACACCTTC. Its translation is CASQNRGDYGYTF.

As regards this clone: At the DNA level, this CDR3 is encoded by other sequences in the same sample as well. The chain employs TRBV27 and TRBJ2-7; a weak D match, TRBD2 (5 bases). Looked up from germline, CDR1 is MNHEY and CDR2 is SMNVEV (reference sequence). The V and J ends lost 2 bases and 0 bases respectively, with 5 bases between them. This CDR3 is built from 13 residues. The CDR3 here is CASSLSGSYEQYF. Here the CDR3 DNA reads TGTGCCAGCAGTTTAAGCGGCTCCTACGAGCAGTACTTC.

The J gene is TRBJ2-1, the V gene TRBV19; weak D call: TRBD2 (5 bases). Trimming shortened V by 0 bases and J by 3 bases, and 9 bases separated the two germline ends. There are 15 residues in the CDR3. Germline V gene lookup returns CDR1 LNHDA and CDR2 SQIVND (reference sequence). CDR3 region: CASSIEGVGYNEQFF. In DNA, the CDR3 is TGTGCCAGTAGTATAGAGGGAGTTGGCTACAATGAGCAGTTCTTC. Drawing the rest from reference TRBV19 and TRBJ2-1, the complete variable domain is DGGITQSPKYLFRKEGQNVTLSCEQNLNHDAMYWYRQDPGQGLRLIYYSQIVNDFQKGDIAEGYSVSREKKESFPLTVTSAQKNPTAFYLCASSIEGVGYNEQFFGPGTRLTVL.

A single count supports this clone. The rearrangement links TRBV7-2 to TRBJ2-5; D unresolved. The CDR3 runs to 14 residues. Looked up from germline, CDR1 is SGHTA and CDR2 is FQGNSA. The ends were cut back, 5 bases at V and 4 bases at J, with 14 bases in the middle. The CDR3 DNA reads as TGTGCCAGCAGCCCCCAAGCCCTAGGAGAGACCCAGTACTTC. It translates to CASSPQALGETQYF.

The CDR3 region is CASSPTSARETQYF. The CDR3 DNA reads TGTGCCAGCTCACCTACTAGCGCCCGAGAGACCCAGTACTTC. J is TRBJ2-5 and V is TRBV18; 7 nucleotides agree with TRBD2. CDR3 length: 14 residues. Trimming removed 3 bases from V and 4 bases from J; junction bases left unmatched: 5. Germline CDR1 and CDR2: KGHSH and LQKENI.

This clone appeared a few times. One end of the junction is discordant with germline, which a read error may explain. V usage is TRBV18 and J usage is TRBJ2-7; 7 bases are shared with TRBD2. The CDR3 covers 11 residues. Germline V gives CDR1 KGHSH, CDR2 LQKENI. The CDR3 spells CASSPGGDLAW. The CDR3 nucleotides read TGTGCCAGCTCACCGGGAGGGGACCTAGCTTGG.

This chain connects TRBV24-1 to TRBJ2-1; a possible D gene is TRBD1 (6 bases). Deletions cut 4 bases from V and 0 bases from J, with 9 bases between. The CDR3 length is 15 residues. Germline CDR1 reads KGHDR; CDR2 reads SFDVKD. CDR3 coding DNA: TGTGCCACCAGTGAGCAGGGGAGCTCCTACAATGAGCAGTTCTTC. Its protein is CATSEQGSSYNEQFF.

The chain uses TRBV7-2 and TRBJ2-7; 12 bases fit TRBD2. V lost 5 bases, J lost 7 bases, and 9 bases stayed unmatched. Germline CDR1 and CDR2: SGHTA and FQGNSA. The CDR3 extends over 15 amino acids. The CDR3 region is CASSPNLAGGGEQYF. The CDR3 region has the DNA TGTGCCAGCAGCCCCAATCTAGCGGGAGGGGGAGAGCAGTACTTC.

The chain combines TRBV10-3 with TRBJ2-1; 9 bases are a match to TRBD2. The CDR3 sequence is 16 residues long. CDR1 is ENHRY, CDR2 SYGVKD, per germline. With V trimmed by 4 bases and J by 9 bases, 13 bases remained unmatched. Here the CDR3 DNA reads TGTGCCATCAGTGGCGGTCATACAGCGGGAGGAGGTGAGCAGTTCTTC. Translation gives CAISGGHTAGGGEQFF.

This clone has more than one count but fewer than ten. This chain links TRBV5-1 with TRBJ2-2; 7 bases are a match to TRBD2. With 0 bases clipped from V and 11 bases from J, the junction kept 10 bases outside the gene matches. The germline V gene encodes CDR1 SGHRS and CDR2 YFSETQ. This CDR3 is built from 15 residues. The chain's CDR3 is CASSLGSLAALELFF. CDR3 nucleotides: TGCGCCAGCAGCTTGGGATCTCTAGCGGCCCTTGAGCTGTTTTTT. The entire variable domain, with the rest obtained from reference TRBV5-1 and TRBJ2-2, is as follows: KAGVTQTPRYLIKTRGQQVTLSCSPISGHRSVSWYQQTPGQGLQFLFEYFSETQRNKGNFPGRFSGRQFSNSRSEMNVSTLELGDSALYLCASSLGSLAALELFFGEGSRLTVL.

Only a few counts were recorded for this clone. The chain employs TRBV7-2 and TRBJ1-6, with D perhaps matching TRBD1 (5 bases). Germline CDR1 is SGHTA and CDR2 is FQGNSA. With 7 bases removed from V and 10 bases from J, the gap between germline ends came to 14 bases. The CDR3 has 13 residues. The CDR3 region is CASIQGGGSPLHF. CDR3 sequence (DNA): TGTGCCAGCATCCAGGGAGGAGGATCACCCCTCCACTTT.

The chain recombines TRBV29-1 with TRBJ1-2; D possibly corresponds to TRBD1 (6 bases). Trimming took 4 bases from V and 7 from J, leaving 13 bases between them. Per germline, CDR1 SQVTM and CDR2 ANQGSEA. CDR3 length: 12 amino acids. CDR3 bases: TGCAGCGTTGGGGGGGGCAGGGTTGGCTACACCTTC. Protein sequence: CSVGGGRVGYTF.

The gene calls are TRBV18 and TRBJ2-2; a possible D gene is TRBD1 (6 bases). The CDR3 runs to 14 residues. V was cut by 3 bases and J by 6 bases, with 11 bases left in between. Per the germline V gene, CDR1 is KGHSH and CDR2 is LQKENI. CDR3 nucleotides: TGTGCCAGCTCACCGGAACAGGGAGCCGGGGAGCTGTTTTTT. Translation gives CASSPEQGAGELFF.

CDR3 in amino acids: CASSFRVRTDTQYF. CDR3 sequence (DNA): TGTGCCAGCAGTTTCAGGGTCCGCACAGATACGCAGTATTTT. The chain carries TRBV6-6 and TRBJ2-3, with D possibly matching TRBD1 (5 bases). The germline V and J ends were trimmed by 4 bases and 1 base, with 9 bases remaining between them. The germline gives CDR1 MNHNY, CDR2 SVGAGI (reference sequence). The CDR3 runs to 14 residues.

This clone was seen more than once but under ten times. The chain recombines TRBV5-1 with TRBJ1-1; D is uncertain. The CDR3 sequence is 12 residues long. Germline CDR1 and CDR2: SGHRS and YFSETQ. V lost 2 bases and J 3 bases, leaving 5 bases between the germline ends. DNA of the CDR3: TGCGCCAGCAGCTTTTCCGACACTGAAGCTTTCTTT. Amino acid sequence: CASSFSDTEAFF.

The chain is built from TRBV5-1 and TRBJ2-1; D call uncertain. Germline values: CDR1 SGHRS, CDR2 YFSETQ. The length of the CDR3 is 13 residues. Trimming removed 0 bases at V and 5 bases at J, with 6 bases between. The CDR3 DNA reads TGCGCCAGCAGCTTGGGCTTAGACAATGAGCAGTTCTTC. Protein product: CASSLGLDNEQFF.

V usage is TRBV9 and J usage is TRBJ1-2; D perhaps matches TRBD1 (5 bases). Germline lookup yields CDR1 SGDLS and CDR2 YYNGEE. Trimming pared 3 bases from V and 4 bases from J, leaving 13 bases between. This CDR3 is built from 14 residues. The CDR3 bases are TGTGCCAGCAGCGACGGAGGGACGAGCTATGGCTACACCTTC. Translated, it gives CASSDGGTSYGYTF.

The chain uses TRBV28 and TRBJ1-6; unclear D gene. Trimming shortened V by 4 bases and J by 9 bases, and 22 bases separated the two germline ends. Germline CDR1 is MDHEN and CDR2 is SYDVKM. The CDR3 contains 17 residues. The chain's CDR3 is CASSSSRKKVAGSPLHF. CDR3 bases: TGTGCCAGCAGTTCCTCGAGGAAAAAGGTGGCGGGTTCACCCCTCCACTTT. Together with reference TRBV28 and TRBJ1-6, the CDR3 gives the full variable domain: DVKVTQSSRYLVKRTGEKVFLECVQDMDHENMFWYRQDPGLGLRLIYFSYDVKMKEKGDIPEGYSVSREKKERFSLILESASTNQTSMYLCASSSSRKKVAGSPLHFGNGTRLTVT.

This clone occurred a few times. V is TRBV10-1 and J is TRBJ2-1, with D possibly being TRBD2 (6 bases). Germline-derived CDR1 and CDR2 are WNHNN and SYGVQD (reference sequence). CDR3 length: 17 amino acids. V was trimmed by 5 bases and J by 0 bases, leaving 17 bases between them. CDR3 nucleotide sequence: TGCGCCAGCAGTCAAAGGGCTAGCGAGAGCTCCTACAATGAGCAGTTCTTC. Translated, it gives CASSQRASESSYNEQFF.

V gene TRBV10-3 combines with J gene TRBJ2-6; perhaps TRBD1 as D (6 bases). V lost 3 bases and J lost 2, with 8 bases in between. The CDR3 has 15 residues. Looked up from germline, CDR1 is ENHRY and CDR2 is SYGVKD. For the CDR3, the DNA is TGTGCCATCAGTGAAGGGGGTACTGGGGCCAACGTCCTGACTTTC. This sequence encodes CAISEGGTGANVLTF.

The CDR3 sequence is CASSLVAANYGYTF. CDR3 DNA sequence: TGTGCCAGCAGCTTGGTGGCAGCTAACTATGGCTACACCTTC. The chain is built from TRBV5-6 and TRBJ1-2; D unresolved. The CDR3 sequence is 14 residues long. The V gene's germline CDR1 is SGHDT and CDR2 YYEEEE. The V end lost 0 bases, the J end lost 0 bases, and 6 bases lay between the germline ends.

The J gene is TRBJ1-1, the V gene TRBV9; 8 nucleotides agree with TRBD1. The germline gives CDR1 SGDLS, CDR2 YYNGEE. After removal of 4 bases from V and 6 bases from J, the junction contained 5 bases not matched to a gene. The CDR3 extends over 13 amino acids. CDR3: CASSPWTGSEAFF. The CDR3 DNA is TGTGCCAGCAGCCCATGGACAGGGTCTGAAGCTTTCTTT.